This T cell receptor beta chain was observed in a study of breast tumors, draining lymph nodes, adjacent tissues. Findings of the study overall: Findings are consistent with lymph node origin and intratumoral expansion of most tumor T cells. Compared with lymph nodes, tumors were less diverse; compared with nontumor tissue, more.

Worth noting for this clonotype: The antigen remains unidentified.

The CDR3 length is 13 residues. The germline V and J ends were trimmed by 0 bases and 3 bases, with 6 bases remaining between them. The germline CDR1 and CDR2 sequences are DFQATT and SNEGSKA (reference sequence). Each CDR3 protein is one row after TCRdb ran MiXCR on the multiplex PCR reads. The sample has over 20,000 distinct CDR3 sequences, around two thirds seen once. Input material: tumor-adjacent breast tissue. The TCR sequence derives from a female donor with breast cancer. Some clones in this sample may be carry-over from other donors' samples. J is TRBJ1-5 and V is TRBV20-1, with a possible D match to TRBD1 (5 bases). In DNA form, the CDR3 reads TGCAGTGCTAGAGAGGGGACCAATCAGCCCCAGCATTTT. Protein sequence: CSAREGTNQPQHF.